Listed here are 26 T cell receptor beta chains from one sample, sequenced in a study of blood T cells in healthy people across ages. A second PCR, run for about 7 to 11 cycles, used a sample-barcoded 5' primer plus a J-beta primer mix. TCRdb recomputed calls from the 5' RACE reads with MiXCR, one row per CDR3 protein. The sample lists 750,000 to 850,000 distinct CDR3 sequences, around a quarter occurring once. These data were also reused for a study on T cells of mothers and their children.

Sequencing was done on a sample of blood. The receptors stem from a boy aged 5-17 years in good health.

This clonotype has only one observation. The chain is built from TRBV7-2 and TRBJ1-6; D remains ambiguous. Looked up from germline, CDR1 is SGHTA and CDR2 is FQGNSA. V was cut by 0 bases and J by 9 bases, with 12 bases left in between. There are 15 residues in the CDR3. The CDR3 region is CASSLAAGPTSPLHF. For the CDR3, the DNA is TGTGCCAGCAGCTTAGCGGCCGGACCGACTTCACCCCTCCACTTT. Looking up the rest from reference TRBV7-2 and TRBJ1-6 gives the full variable domain: GAGVSQSPSNKVTEKGKDVELRCDPISGHTALYWYRQSLGQGLEFLIYFQGNSAPDKSGLPSDRFSAERTGGSVSTLTIQRTQQEDSAVYLCASSLAAGPTSPLHFGNGTRLTVT.

The chain couples TRBV5-5 to TRBJ2-1, with a possible D match to TRBD1 (6 bases). Germline V gene lookup returns CDR1 SGHKS and CDR2 YYEKEE (reference sequence). The ends were cut back, 7 bases at V and 7 bases at J, with 15 bases in the middle. The CDR3 runs 13 residues. CDR3 nucleotide sequence: TGTGCCAGCGGAGGACTTAGGGGGAATGAGCAGTTCTTC. This gives the protein CASGGLRGNEQFF.

This clonotype occurred a few times. This chain uses TRBV9 with TRBJ2-1, with D perhaps TRBD1 or TRBD2 (5 bases each). Deletions cut 2 bases from V and 9 bases from J, with 12 bases between. The germline V gene has CDR1 SGDLS and CDR2 YYNGEE. The CDR3 runs 13 residues. The CDR3 sequence is CASSVKPGAEQFF. The CDR3 DNA is TGTGCCAGCAGCGTCAAGCCCGGGGCTGAGCAGTTCTTC. The complete variable domain, with remaining parts taken from reference TRBV9 and TRBJ2-1, reads DSGVTQTPKHLITATGQRVTLRCSPRSGDLSVYWYQQSLDQGLQFLIQYYNGEERAKGNILERFSAQQFPDLHSELNLSSLELGDSALYFCASSVKPGAEQFFGPGTRLTVL.

This clonotype has just a few counts. CDR3: CASSPVGRYEQYF. The CDR3 coding sequence is TGCGCCAGCAGCCCCGTCGGCCGGTACGAGCAGTACTTC. The genes are TRBV4-1 and TRBJ2-5; D is undetermined. The end of the DNA is better explained by TRBJ2-7, so the J call may be wrong. This CDR3 contains 13 residues. Germline CDR1 and CDR2: MGHRA and YSYEKL.

This clonotype turned up a few times. This chain uses TRBV7-2 with TRBJ2-7; tentative D call: TRBD1 (7 bases). The germline V gene has CDR1 SGHTA and CDR2 FQGNSA. The CDR3 runs 15 residues. Trimming pared 5 bases from V and 3 bases from J, leaving 17 bases between. CDR3 bases: TGTGCCAGCAGCCACGGAGGGACAGAGCTCTACGAGCAGTACTTC. This sequence encodes CASSHGGTELYEQYF.

The rearrangement links TRBV6-1 to TRBJ2-3; 7 nucleotides agree with TRBD1. Germline CDR1 MNHNS, CDR2 SASEGT. This CDR3 comprises 14 residues. Unmatched junction bases numbered 6, after V lost 5 bases and J lost 4 bases. DNA of the CDR3: TGTGCCAGCAGTCAAGGACAGGTCGCAGATACGCAGTATTTT. Protein product: CASSQGQVADTQYF.

This clonotype was picked up a small number of times. The CDR3 spells CASSLKRASNTDTQYF. The CDR3 DNA is TGTGCCAGCAGCTTAAAGCGGGCTTCGAACACAGATACGCAGTATTTT. This rearrangement joins TRBV7-3 to TRBJ2-3, with D possibly TRBD2 on 6 matching bases. CDR1 and CDR2 (germline): SGHTA, FQGTGA. This CDR3 spans 16 amino acids. V was pared by 1 base and J by 2 bases, with 13 bases between.

J is TRBJ1-5 and V is TRBV20-1; D call uncertain. With 1 base removed from V and 5 bases from J, the gap between germline ends came to 15 bases. Germline-derived CDR1 and CDR2 are DFQATT and SNEGSKA (reference sequence). This CDR3 spans 15 amino acids. The CDR3 DNA follows: TGCAGTGCTAGAGTAGGCACTTTCCCCGATCAGCCCCAGCATTTT. The encoded protein is CSARVGTFPDQPQHF.

This rearrangement joins TRBV13 to TRBJ1-1; TRBD1 is a possible D gene (6 bases). V was trimmed by 6 bases and J by 5 bases, leaving 19 bases between them. The CDR3 runs 15 residues. Germline V lookup: CDR1 PRHDT, CDR2 FYEKMQ (reference sequence). CDR3 DNA sequence: TGTGCCAGCAGTCGTCGAGGGGAGGGGGAAACTGAAGCTTTCTTT. As protein: CASSRRGEGETEAFF.

This rearrangement joins TRBV7-8 to TRBJ2-5, with unresolved D. The J call is uncertain, as TRBJ2-7 better fits the DNA end. This CDR3 spans 12 amino acids. Germline CDR1 reads SGHVS; CDR2 reads FQNEAQ. The CDR3 sequence is CASRRDGYEQYF. The CDR3 nucleotides are TGTGCCAGCCGACGAGACGGGTACGAGCAGTACTTC.

The genes are TRBV11-2 and TRBJ2-5; D might be TRBD2 (6 bases). This CDR3 is built from 16 residues. Germline values: CDR1 SGHAT, CDR2 FQNNGV. V was pared by 2 bases and J by 1 base, with 14 bases between. Written as DNA, the CDR3 is TGTGCCAGCAGCTTAACGGTATGGGGACTCCAAGAGACCCAGTACTTC. This translates into CASSLTVWGLQETQYF. Together with reference TRBV11-2 and TRBJ2-5, the CDR3 gives the full variable domain: EAGVAQSPRYKIIEKRQSVAFWCNPISGHATLYWYQQILGQGPKLLIQFQNNGVVDDSQLPKDRFSAERLKGVDSTLKIQPAKLEDSAVYLCASSLTVWGLQETQYFGPGTRLLVL.

The genes are TRBV2 and TRBJ2-5, with TRBD1 matching over 7 bases. Per germline, CDR1 SNHLY and CDR2 FYNNEI. CDR3 length: 14 amino acids. With 7 bases clipped from V and 0 bases from J, the junction kept 5 bases outside the gene matches. CDR3: CASTSQGYQETQYF. The DNA for the CDR3 is TGTGCCAGCACCTCACAGGGGTACCAAGAGACCCAGTACTTC.

V and J are TRBV3-1 and TRBJ1-2, with 10 bases fitting TRBD1. CDR3 length equals 15 residues. Germline V CDR1 and CDR2: LGHDT, YNNKEL (reference sequence). The junction had 8 bases not matched to a gene; V was cut back by 4 bases and J by 6 bases. In nucleotides, the CDR3 is TGTGCCAGCAGCCGAAGGGGGGACAGGGGAGATGGCTACACCTTC. It is translated as CASSRRGDRGDGYTF.

This clonotype was observed a handful of times. The gene calls are TRBV20-1 and TRBJ2-1; D possibly corresponds to TRBD1 (6 bases). Germline CDR1 is DFQATT and CDR2 is SNEGSKA (reference sequence). V was pared by 5 bases and J by 5 bases, with 13 bases between. CDR3 size: 13 residues. CDR3 bases: TGCAGTGCTCCCGGCAGGGGCCACAATGAGCAGTTCTTC. Translation: CSAPGRGHNEQFF.

The table lists this clonotype with a few counts. The CDR3 sequence is CASSYSGRGSTDTQYF. As DNA, the CDR3 is TGTGCCAGCAGTTACTCCGGCAGGGGAAGCACAGATACGCAGTATTTT. This chain connects TRBV6-5 to TRBJ2-3, with a weak D call TRBD1 (6 bases). The germline CDR1 and CDR2 sequences are MNHEY and SVGAGI. Trimming took off 0 bases at V and 0 bases at J, with 10 bases between the two ends. The CDR3 covers 16 residues.

The genes are TRBV29-1 and TRBJ2-1; tentative D call: TRBD1 (6 bases). There are 12 residues in the CDR3. V was shortened by 6 bases and J by 7 bases, with 13 bases between the two germline ends. Germline V gene data show CDR1 as SQVTM and CDR2 as ANQGSEA. CDR3 loop: CSVPGVRNEQFF. The CDR3 nucleotides read TGCAGCGTCCCAGGGGTACGAAATGAGCAGTTCTTC.

The gene calls are TRBV7-9 and TRBJ2-4; D gene uncertain. From germline, CDR1 is SEHNR and CDR2 FQNEAQ (reference sequence). This CDR3 is built from 15 residues. Trimming pared 0 bases from V and 1 base from J, leaving 7 bases between. In nucleotides, the CDR3 is TGTGCCAGCAGCTTAGCCGTGGGGGCCAAAAACATTCAGTACTTC. It is translated as CASSLAVGAKNIQYF.

J is TRBJ2-3 and V is TRBV6-2 or TRBV6-3; the D call may be TRBD1 or TRBD2 (5 bases each). Germline lookup yields CDR1 MNHEY and CDR2 SVGEGT. This CDR3 has 15 residues. The V and J ends lost 0 bases and 2 bases respectively, with 9 bases between them. The CDR3 protein is CASSYSGTFTDTQYF. DNA of the CDR3: TGTGCCAGCAGTTACTCGGGGACCTTCACAGATACGCAGTATTTT.

The chain employs TRBV7-2 and TRBJ1-2; weak D call: TRBD1 (6 bases). This CDR3 is 15 amino acids long. The germline V gene encodes CDR1 SGHTA and CDR2 FQGNSA. V gave up 1 base and J gave up 8 bases, with 17 bases separating them. The CDR3 bases are TGTGCCAGCAGCTTAGGGGCAGGTCTGGGGGCAGGCTACACCTTC. Translating it yields CASSLGAGLGAGYTF.

This clonotype was detected ten times or more. As DNA, the CDR3 is TGTGCCACCAGTTTTAACAGGGAAGGGGCCAACGTCCTGACTTTC. Its translation: CATSFNREGANVLTF. The V and J genes are TRBV24-1 and TRBJ2-6; D possibly corresponds to TRBD1 (6 bases). V gave up 6 bases and J gave up 4 bases, with 12 bases separating them. The germline V gene encodes CDR1 KGHDR and CDR2 SFDVKD. The CDR3 sequence is 15 residues long.

This chain connects TRBV7-2 to TRBJ2-5, with D uncertain. CDR3 length: 16 amino acids. V dropped 1 base and J dropped 1 base, with 13 bases sitting between them. CDR1 and CDR2 from the germline V gene are SGHTA and FQGNSA. This CDR3 is CASSLEQSLSQETQYF. The CDR3 nucleotides are TGTGCCAGCAGCTTAGAACAGAGCCTATCCCAAGAGACCCAGTACTTC.

This clonotype was detected only once. The J gene is TRBJ2-5, the V gene TRBV28; D is unclear. V was cut by 4 bases and J by 6 bases, with 9 bases left in between. The CDR3 runs 12 residues. Per the germline V gene, CDR1 is MDHEN and CDR2 is SYDVKM. DNA of the CDR3: TGTGCCAGCAGTTATAGTCGGAAGACCCAGTACTTC. Encoded protein: CASSYSRKTQYF.

This clonotype has only a few counts. The chain carries TRBV10-3 and TRBJ1-3; TRBD1 matches at 9 bases. With V trimmed by 8 bases and J by 4 bases, 6 bases remained unmatched. This CDR3 region has 14 residues. Germline assignment: CDR1 ENHRY and CDR2 SYGVKD. CDR3 DNA: TGTGCCATCGGGTCGACAGGGGGAGGAAACACCATATATTTT. It codes for CAIGSTGGGNTIYF.

This chain uses TRBV9 with TRBJ1-4, with 9 bases lining up with TRBD1. V shed 6 bases and J 10 bases; nucleotides not matched to a gene: 10. The CDR3 is 14 residues long. From germline, CDR1 is SGDLS and CDR2 YYNGEE. The CDR3 sequence is CASTVRDRDGKLFF. The CDR3 coding sequence is TGTGCCAGCACCGTCCGGGACAGGGACGGAAAACTGTTTTTT.

The chain combines TRBV7-2 with TRBJ2-7; 10 bases agree with TRBD2. V shed 4 bases and J 2 bases; nucleotides not matched to a gene: 5. The germline V gene encodes CDR1 SGHTA and CDR2 FQGNSA. The CDR3 contains 15 residues. Here the CDR3 reads CASSSGLAVAYEQYF. The CDR3 DNA sequence: TGTGCCAGCAGCTCAGGACTAGCGGTGGCCTACGAGCAGTACTTC. The full variable domain, in which reference TRBV7-2 and TRBJ2-7 provide the parts outside the CDR3, is GAGVSQSPSNKVTEKGKDVELRCDPISGHTALYWYRQSLGQGLEFLIYFQGNSAPDKSGLPSDRFSAERTGGSVSTLTIQRTQQEDSAVYLCASSSGLAVAYEQYFGPGTRLTVT.

Many counts were recorded for this clonotype. The rearrangement uses TRBV7-9 and TRBJ2-5, with 10 positions matching TRBD1. The germline gives CDR1 SEHNR, CDR2 FQNEAQ (reference sequence). J lost 4 bases, V lost 5 bases, and 4 bases had no gene match. The CDR3 has 14 residues. This CDR3 reads CASSRDRGLETQYF. The CDR3 nucleotides read TGTGCCAGCAGCCGGGACAGGGGATTAGAGACCCAGTACTTC.